These 6 T cell receptor beta chains originate from one sample sequenced in a study of CD8 T cells in ankylosing spondylitis. TCRdb independently ran MiXCR on the 5' RACE reads; one entry per CDR3 protein. The table lists around 300,000 distinct CDR3 sequences, around a tenth of them singletons. The sample taken for sequencing was blood, either unsorted or a sorted T cell fraction (not recorded which). The receptor set was obtained from a female donor with ankylosing spondylitis or in good health (not recorded which).

This clonotype was detected many times. V is TRBV25-1 and J is TRBJ2-5; D tentatively reads TRBD1 or TRBD2 (5 bases each). The V end was cut by 7 bases, the J end by 7 bases, with 22 bases between. The CDR3 consists of 15 residues. The V gene's germline CDR1 is MGHDK and CDR2 SYGVNS. The DNA of the CDR3 is TGTGCCAGCAAGGACACAAATTCGGAGAGGGGGACCCAGTACTTC. Protein sequence: CASKDTNSERGTQYF.

The sample holds many counts of this clonotype. V is TRBV7-2 and J is TRBJ1-1; possible D gene TRBD1, 5 bases. V was cut by 1 base and J by 2 bases, with 11 bases left in between. The CDR3 loop spans 15 amino acids. The germline V gene has CDR1 SGHTA and CDR2 FQGNSA. CDR3 in amino acids: CASSLGGGGNTEAFF. Here the CDR3 DNA reads TGTGCCAGCAGCTTAGGCGGGGGGGGAAACACTGAAGCTTTCTTT.

This clonotype was recorded a few times. The rearrangement uses TRBV2 and TRBJ1-1; D gene ambiguous. Germline lookup yields CDR1 SNHLY and CDR2 FYNNEI. V was shortened by 2 bases and J by 4 bases, with 11 bases between the two germline ends. The CDR3 is made up of 14 amino acids. CDR3 region: CASSELGVTTEAFF. As DNA, the CDR3 is TGTGCCAGCAGTGAACTCGGGGTGACCACTGAAGCTTTCTTT.

This clonotype was observed many times. V and J are TRBV20-1 and TRBJ1-6, with 12 bases that match TRBD1. Germline CDR1 is DFQATT and CDR2 is SNEGSKA (reference sequence). The CDR3 is 16 residues long. After removal of 1 base from V and 10 bases from J, the junction contained 8 bases not matched to a gene. The CDR3 spells CSARVPGQGAESPLHF. In DNA form, the CDR3 reads TGCAGTGCTAGAGTCCCGGGACAGGGGGCGGAATCACCCCTCCACTTT.

This clonotype was seen repeatedly, ten times or more. This rearrangement joins TRBV12-3 or TRBV12-4 to TRBJ1-5, with D possibly TRBD1 on 5 matching bases. The V and J ends lost 6 bases and 2 bases respectively, with 14 bases between them. There are 15 residues in the CDR3. The CDR3 region is CASSPSGTGNQPQHF. In DNA form, the CDR3 reads TGTGCCAGCAGCCCGAGTGGGACCGGCAATCAGCCCCAGCATTTT.

In regard to this clonotype: A clone one base away is much larger, so this may be a read error. The V call is TRBV12-3 or TRBV12-4, the J call TRBJ2-1; D is unresolved. The CDR3 extends over 11 amino acids. CDR3 region: CASSFSGEQLF. DNA of the CDR3: TGTGCCAGCAGTTTCTCCGGTGAGCAGCTCTTC.